This T cell receptor beta chain originates from a study of T cells in Graves' hyperthyroidism and ophthalmopathy. General observations from the study: In the blood, most expanded thyroid clonotypes above 0.001 appeared as well.

V lost 7 bases to trimming and J lost 7 bases, with 22 bases between them. Germline loops: CDR1 DFQATT, CDR2 SNEGSKA (reference sequence). CDR3 length: 14 amino acids. RNA transcripts gave rise to amplified TCR beta CDR3 regions. TCR CDR3 regions were first amplified by RT-PCR with HTBI primers. TCRdb called the multiplex PCR reads again in MiXCR, with one record for every CDR3 protein. Here the sample spans some 760,000 distinct CDR3 sequences, 14% being singletons. Regarding this clonotype: The antigen is unknown.

Sequencing was performed on blood. V and J are TRBV20-1 and TRBJ1-1; a possible D gene is TRBD1 (5 bases). The clonotype was recovered from a woman between 18 and 29 years old with Graves' hyperthyroidism. The CDR3: CSVRNQGGGLEAFF. DNA of the CDR3: TGCAGTGTTAGGAATCAGGGCGGAGGACTTGAAGCTTTCTTT.